This entry describes one T cell receptor (beta chain). As yet, its antigen is unknown. The data stem from a study of cytomegalovirus exposure and HLA in healthy donors. V gave up 5 bases and J gave up 0 bases, with 12 bases separating them. Germline CDR1 reads SGDLS; CDR2 reads YYNGEE. The CDR3 covers 15 residues. PCR involved 60 Vbeta and 13 Jbeta primers. The authors' processing: A later analysis counted 65 million to 90 million unique TCR beta chains, about 11 million shared. Repertoires were generated with immunoSEQ multiplex PCR, while TCRdb's copy carries only in-frame clones and drops some. D and trimming come from the DNA, and the V and J calls and clone size come from that table. The sample contains 100,000 to 150,000 clones, roughly 80% of which appear only once. Study results and limitations: One variant, a missense change in DCLRE1C, was linked in a later analysis to TCR beta V- and J-gene trimming.

Sequencing was carried out using PBMCs. This rearrangement joins TRBV9 to TRBJ2-1, with D maybe TRBD2 (5 bases). This clonotype was sampled from a young man in good health and CMV-seropositive. The CDR3 DNA follows: TGTGCCAGCAGTGAGGACTTGAGCTCCTACAATGAGCAGTTCTTC. Its protein product is CASSEDLSSYNEQFF.